The next 24 T cell receptor beta chains were all read from a single sample in a study of regulatory T cells in long-lasting Graves disease. Arm-PCR of CDR3 regions with iRepertoire HTBI primers generated TCR beta libraries. TCRdb recomputed calls from the multiplex PCR reads with MiXCR, one row per CDR3 protein. This table holds a few hundred thousand distinct CDR3 sequences, 15% found once. The time point is: newly diagnosed GD, antithyroid drugs for less than 3 months. Construction of the TCR library relied on RNA isolated from PBMCs. These data were also reused for a study on T cells in Graves' hyperthyroidism and ophthalmopathy.

The sequences come from peripheral blood mononuclear cells (PBMCs), collected at new diagnosis, from a patient treated with antithyroid drugs. Every receptor here comes from a woman aged 40 to 49 with Graves disease.

This clonotype has a count of ten or more. The chain uses TRBV24-1 and TRBJ2-5, with D possibly matching TRBD2 (11 bases). Germline V gene lookup returns CDR1 KGHDR and CDR2 SFDVKD. The CDR3 extends over 20 amino acids. The V and J ends lost 2 bases and 2 bases respectively, with 26 bases between them. The CDR3 DNA follows: TGTGCCACCAGTGATTGGGACAGGGGTAGCGGGAGGGCGGATCAAGAGACCCAGTACTTC. This translates into CATSDWDRGSGRADQETQYF.

This clonotype was found many times. This sequence joins TRBV20-1 and TRBJ2-2; 11 nucleotides match TRBD2. The CDR3 loop spans 17 amino acids. The J segment lost 1 base and the V segment lost 0 bases, leaving 4 bases of the junction unmatched. Germline-derived CDR1 and CDR2 are DFQATT and SNEGSKA (reference sequence). The CDR3 here is CSARESSGRGNTGELFF. Here the CDR3 DNA reads TGCAGTGCTAGAGAGAGTAGCGGGAGGGGGAACACCGGGGAGCTGTTTTTT.

Many counts were recorded for this clonotype. The rearrangement links TRBV20-1 to TRBJ2-5, with 7 bases that match TRBD1. The CDR3 extends over 13 amino acids. The V and J ends lost 6 bases and 1 base, in that order; junction bases with no gene match: 5. Germline lookup yields CDR1 DFQATT and CDR2 SNEGSKA (reference sequence). The CDR3 is CSATGTAQETQYF. In DNA form, the CDR3 reads TGCAGTGCCACCGGGACAGCCCAAGAGACCCAGTACTTC.

In this sample, this clonotype turned up many times. The V call is TRBV7-8, the J call TRBJ1-2; D ambiguous. In germline, CDR1 is SGHVS, CDR2 FQNEAQ. V lost 1 base and J 5 bases, leaving 5 bases between the germline ends. This CDR3 region has 12 residues. This CDR3 reads CASSLDKYGYTF. The CDR3, as DNA: TGTGCCAGCAGCTTAGACAAGTATGGCTACACCTTC.

This clonotype has just a few counts. At one of its ends the junction is not consistent with the germline gene, which may arise from a read error. The J gene is TRBJ2-1, the V gene TRBV24-1, with D hard to call. The CDR3 covers 14 residues. Germline V gene sequence: CDR1 KGHDR, CDR2 SFDVKD. DNA of the CDR3: TGTGCCACCAGTAGACCTGGGTCCTCCAATGAGCAGTTCTTC. Its protein is CATSRPGSSNEQFF.

J is TRBJ1-2 and V is TRBV6-1; D is unresolved. CDR1 and CDR2 (germline): MNHNS, SASEGT. The CDR3 covers 12 residues. V shed 8 bases and J shed 2 bases, with 9 bases lying between them. CDR3 protein: CASLGGNYGYTF. The CDR3 DNA follows: TGTGCCAGCCTAGGTGGCAACTATGGCTACACCTTC.

This clonotype was counted many times. The CDR3 region is CASRGQGHWNSPLHF. The CDR3 nucleotides read TGTGCCAGCAGAGGACAGGGACATTGGAATTCACCCCTCCACTTT. This chain links TRBV27 with TRBJ1-6; 8 bases are a match to TRBD1. CDR1 and CDR2 from the germline V gene are MNHEY and SMNVEV (reference sequence). The CDR3 runs to 15 residues. The J segment lost 7 bases and the V segment lost 6 bases, leaving 8 bases of the junction unmatched.

This clonotype was detected ten times or more. The chain joins TRBV29-1 to TRBJ2-2; possible D gene TRBD2, 6 bases. The V and J ends lost 5 bases and 0 bases respectively, with 10 bases between them. CDR3 length: 14 amino acids. The germline V gene has CDR1 SQVTM and CDR2 ANQGSEA. The CDR3 region is CSVPGSANTGELFF. DNA of the CDR3: TGCAGCGTTCCCGGGAGCGCGAACACCGGGGAGCTGTTTTTT.

The sample holds many counts of this clonotype. The chain recombines TRBV28 with TRBJ1-4; 9 bases line up with TRBD1. The germline V gene encodes CDR1 MDHEN and CDR2 SYDVKM. The V gene end was trimmed by 6 bases and the J gene end by 7 bases; junction bases not matched to a gene: 9. The CDR3 totals 15 residues. The CDR3 protein is CASSSPGQGFEKLFF. In DNA, the CDR3 is TGTGCCAGCAGCTCACCGGGACAGGGTTTTGAAAAACTGTTTTTT.

This clonotype has more than one count but fewer than ten. The chain has TRBV4-3 and TRBJ2-2; D unclear. The CDR3 is 14 residues long. Trimming removed 0 bases at V and 5 bases at J, with 7 bases between. Germline-derived CDR1 and CDR2 are LGHNA and YSLEER. CDR3 in DNA: TGCGCCAGCAGCCAAGATTATGAAACCGGGGAGCTGTTTTTT. Translation: CASSQDYETGELFF.

The J gene is TRBJ2-2, the V gene TRBV20-1, with 10 bases identical to TRBD2. The germline V gene has CDR1 DFQATT and CDR2 SNEGSKA (reference sequence). CDR3 length equals 14 residues. Trimming removed 0 bases from V and 9 bases from J; junction bases left unmatched: 4. CDR3 nucleotide sequence: TGCAGTGCTAGAGATTCTAGCGGGAGCCGGGAGCTGTTTTTT. Amino acid sequence: CSARDSSGSRELFF.

This clonotype has a handful of counts. The rearrangement joins TRBV7-3 to TRBJ1-3, with TRBD1 identical over 7 bases. J was trimmed by 0 bases and V by 4 bases; bases with no gene match: 6. Germline values: CDR1 SGHTA, CDR2 FQGTGA. The length of the CDR3 is 16 residues. The CDR3 nucleotides read TGTGCCAGCAGCTCAGGGGGGCCCAGCTCTGGAAACACCATATATTTT. Its translation is CASSSGGPSSGNTIYF.

Many counts were recorded for this clonotype. As DNA, the CDR3 is TGTGCCAGCAGACCGGGACAACGAAACCAAGAGACCCAGTACTTC. Residues: CASRPGQRNQETQYF. V is TRBV6-1 and J is TRBJ2-5; TRBD1 might be the D (6 bases). Germline loops: CDR1 MNHNS, CDR2 SASEGT. With 6 bases removed from V and 0 bases from J, the gap between germline ends came to 14 bases. CDR3 length: 15 residues.

This clonotype was picked up one time. The rearrangement links TRBV7-9 to TRBJ2-2; weak D call: TRBD2 (6 bases). CDR1 is SEHNR and CDR2 is FQNEAQ in the germline V gene (reference sequence). The CDR3 consists of 14 residues. Between the trimmed V and J ends, which lost 8 bases and 7 bases, there was a span of 17 bases. CDR3 DNA: TGTGCCAGCTCGCGGGGTTTTACCAGCGGGGAGCTGTTTTTT. It is translated as CASSRGFTSGELFF.

This clonotype was observed at least ten times. The V call is TRBV7-2, the J call TRBJ1-1; TRBD1 matches 8 bases. Germline CDR1 reads SGHTA; CDR2 reads FQGNSA. CDR3 size: 12 residues. V dropped 4 bases and J dropped 6; count of bases not matched to a gene: 1. For the CDR3, the DNA is TGTGCCAGCAGCTCGGACAGGGCTGAAGCTTTCTTT. It codes for CASSSDRAEAFF.

In this sample, this clonotype turned up many times. CDR3: CSASVTGNTEAFF. The CDR3 DNA reads TGCAGTGCTAGCGTGACAGGGAACACTGAAGCTTTCTTT. This chain uses TRBV20-1 with TRBJ1-1; tentatively, D is TRBD1 (6 bases). The V gene lost 3 bases and the J gene lost 1 base, with 9 bases spanning the gap. CDR1 DFQATT and CDR2 SNEGSKA come from the germline V gene (reference sequence). The CDR3 length is 13 residues.

The CDR3 is CASSPTEGRAFF. The CDR3 DNA is TGCGCCAGCAGCCCGACCGAAGGGCGAGCTTTCTTT. The rearrangement links TRBV4-3 to TRBJ1-1; D not certain. Germline V lookup: CDR1 LGHNA, CDR2 YSLEER. The length of the CDR3 is 12 residues. V was pared by 4 bases and J by 10 bases, with 13 bases between.

The J gene is TRBJ2-7, the V gene TRBV7-9; 12 bases fit TRBD2. Germline lookup yields CDR1 SEHNR and CDR2 FQNEAQ (reference sequence). After removal of 0 bases from V and 4 bases from J, the junction contained 1 base not matched to a gene. The CDR3 length is 15 residues. The CDR3, as DNA: TGTGCCAGCAGCTTAGCGCTAGCGGGAGGGTACGAGCAGTACTTC. It codes for CASSLALAGGYEQYF.

In its sample, this clonotype was seen a few times. A read error is likely, as this CDR3 ends without the conserved phenylalanine or tryptophan. The gene calls are TRBV3-1 and TRBJ2-1, with D unclear. Trimming removed 1 base at V and 10 bases at J, with 5 bases between. In germline, CDR1 is LGHDT, CDR2 YNNKEL (reference sequence). The CDR3 is made up of 11 amino acids. CDR3 nucleotides: TGTGCCAGCAGCCAAGCCATAGAGCAGTTCCTC. Protein product: CASSQAIEQFL.

This rearrangement joins TRBV19 to TRBJ2-6; 7 bases are shared with TRBD1. Trimming removed 4 bases from V and 1 base from J; junction bases left unmatched: 1. The CDR3 spans 15 residues. From germline, CDR1 is LNHDA and CDR2 SQIVND (reference sequence). CDR3 DNA: TGTGCCAGTAGTAAGACAGGGTCTGGGGCCAACGTCCTGACTTTC. Protein sequence: CASSKTGSGANVLTF.

The V call is TRBV5-1, the J call TRBJ2-7; TRBD2 matches at 15 bases. This CDR3 has 17 amino acids. The germline CDR1 and CDR2 sequences are SGHRS and YFSETQ. Losses at the gene ends were 5 bases for V and 5 bases for J; bases not matched to a gene: 11. The CDR3 spells CASRPGLAGGRGDEQYF. The CDR3 DNA reads as TGCGCCAGCAGACCCGGACTAGCGGGAGGGAGAGGGGACGAGCAGTACTTC.

This chain connects TRBV30 to TRBJ2-7, with D possibly being TRBD1 (6 bases). The CDR3 loop spans 13 amino acids. Trimming removed 0 bases at V and 6 bases at J, with 12 bases between. The germline V gene has CDR1 GTSNPN and CDR2 SVGIG (reference sequence). CDR3 bases: TGTGCCTGGAGTGTTCCACAGGGCATCGAGCAGTACTTC. It yields the protein CAWSVPQGIEQYF.

This clonotype was detected a few times. The gene calls are TRBV28 and TRBJ2-1, with TRBD2 matching 7 bases. There are 16 residues in the CDR3. Losses at the gene ends were 5 bases for V and 7 bases for J; bases not matched to a gene: 14. From germline, CDR1 is MDHEN and CDR2 SYDVKM. This CDR3 reads CASSEALAESFNEQFF. The CDR3 region has the DNA TGTGCCAGCAGTGAAGCTCTAGCGGAGTCCTTTAATGAGCAGTTCTTC.

This clonotype came up many times. The rearrangement uses TRBV15 and TRBJ2-7, with 11 bases matching TRBD1. CDR3 length equals 18 residues. CDR1 is LNHNV, CDR2 YYDKDF, per germline (reference sequence). J was trimmed by 4 bases and V by 0 bases; bases with no gene match: 11. This CDR3 is CATSRDLLGTGGRYEQYF. The CDR3 bases are TGTGCCACCAGCAGAGATTTACTTGGGACAGGGGGTCGATACGAGCAGTACTTC.